This T cell receptor beta chain was sequenced in a study of blood T cell repertoires in COVID-19. In the original analysis: The authors estimated nucleated cell counts from reference gene primer amplification. TCRdb's table, derived via immunoSEQ multiplex PCR, lists solely in-frame clones and lacks some. V and J calls and clone size are as listed in that table; D and trimming were resolved from the DNA. The data show roughly 150,000 clones, with around 84% seen just once and 8.3% held by the top ten. This sequence originates from a woman aged 55-70 years with COVID-19, enrolled during active disease. The sequenced sample consisted of peripheral blood.

The CDR3 sequence: CASSSYQGKGDTEAFF. In DNA form, the CDR3 reads TGTGCCAGCAGCTCCTATCAGGGAAAAGGTGATACTGAAGCTTTCTTT. The chain couples TRBV7-8 to TRBJ1-1; tentative D call: TRBD1 (5 bases). Trimming took 4 bases from V and 5 from J, leaving 20 bases between them. Germline lookup yields CDR1 SGHVS and CDR2 FQNEAQ. This CDR3 spans 16 amino acids.